The 27 T cell receptor beta chains presented below share a single source sample, sequenced in a study of cytomegalovirus exposure and HLA in healthy donors. Assay used: immunoSEQ multiplex PCR; TCRdb lists only in-frame clones, some missing. The sample contains some 250,000 clones, 90% of which appear only once. Sequencing was carried out using PBMCs. Source of these receptors: a woman younger than 45 in good health and CMV-seronegative.

CDR3 nucleotide sequence: TGTGCCAGTAGTATGACTAGCGCCTCCTACGAGCAGTACTTC. Its translation is CASSMTSASYEQYF. The V and J genes are TRBV19 and TRBJ2-7; TRBD2 aligns across 8 bases. Germline CDR1 LNHDA, CDR2 SQIVND (reference sequence). V shed 3 bases, J shed 0 bases, and the junction held 1 base outside the gene matches. The CDR3 has 14 amino acids.

V and J are TRBV5-4 and TRBJ1-2; TRBD1 matches 7 bases. The J segment lost 0 bases and the V segment lost 5 bases, leaving 10 bases of the junction unmatched. The CDR3 consists of 16 residues. CDR1 SGHNT and CDR2 YYREEE come from the germline V gene (reference sequence). The CDR3 coding sequence is TGTGCCAGCAGTCCCGTCGACAGGGCTGCTAACTATGGCTACACCTTC. Amino acids: CASSPVDRAANYGYTF.

The rearrangement joins TRBV4-3 to TRBJ2-1, with 7 bases identical to TRBD1. Losses at the gene ends were 1 base for V and 3 bases for J; bases not matched to a gene: 6. The CDR3 covers 16 residues. Germline CDR1 LGHNA, CDR2 YSLEER. CDR3: CASSQGDRTFYNEQFF. The CDR3, as DNA: TGCGCCAGCAGCCAAGGGGACAGAACCTTCTACAATGAGCAGTTCTTC.

The chain recombines TRBV7-9 with TRBJ2-7; 7 positions agree with TRBD2. Unmatched junction bases numbered 8, after V lost 0 bases and J lost 0 bases. In germline, CDR1 is SEHNR, CDR2 FQNEAQ (reference sequence). The CDR3 is 17 amino acids. The CDR3 sequence: CASSLARSSGNSYEQYF. The CDR3, as DNA: TGTGCCAGCAGCTTAGCGAGGTCAAGCGGGAACTCCTACGAGCAGTACTTC.

This chain joins TRBV4-1 and TRBJ2-1; the match to TRBD2 covers 12 bases. Germline V gene sequence: CDR1 MGHRA, CDR2 YSYEKL. The CDR3 has 15 amino acids. V lost 8 bases and J lost 3; bases outside the gene matches: 5. The CDR3 nucleotides are TGCGCCAGCGGTTGGACTAGCGGGATCTACAATGAGCAGTTCTTC. Protein: CASGWTSGIYNEQFF.

The chain joins TRBV11-1 to TRBJ2-1; D is uncertain. The CDR3 consists of 13 residues. V lost 2 bases, J lost 5 bases, and 7 bases lay in between. Germline V gene lookup returns CDR1 SGHAT and CDR2 FQDESV (reference sequence). CDR3 coding DNA: TGTGCCAGCAGCTTATCGACGGACAATGAGCAGTTCTTC. Encoded protein: CASSLSTDNEQFF.

The chain is built from TRBV28 and TRBJ1-2, with 10 bases aligning to TRBD1. V trimming: 6 bases; J trimming: 4 bases; junction bases outside the gene matches: 17. CDR3 length equals 18 residues. The germline CDR1 and CDR2 sequences are MDHEN and SYDVKM. CDR3 region: CASSSTYPGQGFSYGYTF. The CDR3 DNA sequence: TGTGCCAGCAGCTCCACTTACCCGGGACAGGGGTTTAGCTATGGCTACACCTTC.

CDR3 coding DNA: TGTGCCAGCAGTGACCCAGGGGGAGGAGCCTACGAGCAGTACTTC. Protein: CASSDPGGGAYEQYF. V is TRBV25-1 and J is TRBJ2-7, with D maybe TRBD1 (7 bases). Trimming removed 3 bases from V and 2 bases from J, with 14 bases in between. CDR1 is MGHDK, CDR2 SYGVNS, per germline. The CDR3 is 15 residues long.

The V and J genes are TRBV11-2 and TRBJ2-3, with 11 bases that match TRBD2. CDR1 is SGHAT and CDR2 is FQNNGV in the germline V gene. This CDR3 has 16 residues. The trim removed 3 bases at V and 6 bases at J, leaving 8 bases unmatched. CDR3 protein: CASSLGSGRGVDTQYF. CDR3 bases: TGTGCCAGCAGCTTGGGTAGCGGGAGGGGGGTGGATACGCAGTATTTT.

V gene TRBV13 combines with J gene TRBJ2-5; TRBD2 might be the D (5 bases). The CDR3 covers 13 residues. Trimming left V 6 bases short and J 2 bases short, with 10 bases between. Germline assignment: CDR1 PRHDT and CDR2 FYEKMQ (reference sequence). CDR3 region: CASSPSQQETQYF. In DNA form, the CDR3 reads TGTGCCAGCAGTCCTAGCCAGCAAGAGACCCAGTACTTC.

The chain couples TRBV9 to TRBJ1-4; D gene uncertain. The ends were cut back, 4 bases at V and 4 bases at J, with 11 bases in the middle. In germline, CDR1 is SGDLS, CDR2 YYNGEE. This CDR3 has 14 residues. For the CDR3, the DNA is TGTGCCAGCAGCCCCCGGGAGGATAATGAAAAACTGTTTTTT. Translating gives CASSPREDNEKLFF.

In its sample, this clone was seen once. V usage is TRBV27 and J usage is TRBJ2-7; 9 bases match TRBD2. After removal of 0 bases from V and 6 bases from J, the junction contained 6 bases not matched to a gene. Germline loops: CDR1 MNHEY, CDR2 SMNVEV (reference sequence). This CDR3 spans 15 amino acids. The CDR3 spells CASSLSVASGTEQYF. CDR3 DNA sequence: TGTGCCAGCAGTTTATCGGTTGCTAGCGGGACCGAGCAGTACTTC.

The rearrangement uses TRBV7-2 and TRBJ1-5, with D unclear. The germline gives CDR1 SGHTA, CDR2 FQGNSA. This CDR3 has 15 residues. Trimming shortened V by 5 bases and J by 5 bases, and 16 bases separated the two germline ends. CDR3 residues: CASSLEDGRDQPQHF. The CDR3 DNA sequence: TGTGCCAGCAGCCTAGAGGACGGGCGAGATCAGCCCCAGCATTTT.

The chain employs TRBV19 and TRBJ2-5; D uncertain. Germline CDR1 is LNHDA and CDR2 is SQIVND (reference sequence). The CDR3 length is 13 residues. V gave up 5 bases and J gave up 4 bases, with 11 bases separating them. Written as DNA, the CDR3 is TGTGCCAGTAGTGAGAGAGGTACAGAGACCCAGTACTTC. This codes for CASSERGTETQYF.

This rearrangement joins TRBV9 to TRBJ2-1, with TRBD2 matching 9 bases. The CDR3 sequence is 13 residues long. The V gene's germline CDR1 is SGDLS and CDR2 YYNGEE. J gave up 10 bases and V 3 bases, and 5 bases lay outside the gene matches. CDR3 sequence (DNA): TGTGCCAGCAGCGGAATAGCGGGAGCGGAGCAGTTCTTC. Translated: CASSGIAGAEQFF.

The chain links TRBV9 to TRBJ2-1; 13 positions match TRBD2. V shed 0 bases, J shed 4 bases, and the junction held 4 bases outside the gene matches. The germline V gene has CDR1 SGDLS and CDR2 YYNGEE. The CDR3 runs to 17 residues. The CDR3 here is CASSVATSGRAYNEQFF. In nucleotides, the CDR3 is TGTGCCAGCAGCGTAGCTACTAGCGGGAGGGCTTACAATGAGCAGTTCTTC.

This rearrangement joins TRBV18 to TRBJ1-4; D perhaps matches TRBD1 (6 bases). V dropped 2 bases and J dropped 0 bases, with 7 bases sitting between them. Germline V lookup: CDR1 KGHSH, CDR2 LQKENI. The CDR3 spans 15 residues. In DNA form, the CDR3 reads TGTGCCAGCTCACCAAGGACAGCAACTAATGAAAAACTGTTTTTT. This translates into CASSPRTATNEKLFF.

J is TRBJ2-3 and V is TRBV9; maybe TRBD1 (5 bases). CDR3 length equals 16 residues. The V end was cut by 0 bases, the J end by 1 base, with 12 bases between. From germline, CDR1 is SGDLS and CDR2 YYNGEE. The DNA for the CDR3 is TGTGCCAGCAGCGTAGGAGTTGACAGCCGCACAGATACGCAGTATTTT. It encodes CASSVGVDSRTDTQYF.

The chain joins TRBV27 to TRBJ1-2; TRBD1 might be the D (6 bases). This CDR3 spans 14 amino acids. CDR1 is MNHEY, CDR2 SMNVEV, per germline (reference sequence). Trimming removed 5 bases at V and 0 bases at J, with 10 bases between. The chain's CDR3 is CASSPHRANYGYTF. DNA of the CDR3: TGTGCCAGCAGTCCCCACAGGGCTAACTATGGCTACACCTTC.

For the CDR3, the DNA is TGTGCCAGCAGCCTGGAGGGCTCTGGGGCCAACGTCCTGACTTTC. Its protein product is CASSLEGSGANVLTF. V is TRBV11-2 and J is TRBJ2-6; D is possibly TRBD2 (6 bases). CDR3 length: 15 residues. Per germline, CDR1 SGHAT and CDR2 FQNNGV. The V and J ends lost 5 bases and 0 bases respectively, with 8 bases between them.

The chain employs TRBV27 and TRBJ2-7; 10 positions match TRBD2. Germline V gives CDR1 MNHEY, CDR2 SMNVEV (reference sequence). V was pared by 4 bases and J by 3 bases, with 6 bases of the junction left unmatched. The CDR3 extends over 15 amino acids. CDR3 in DNA: TGTGCCAGCAGTTCCCGAGCGGGAGGGTTCTACGAGCAGTACTTC. Translating it yields CASSSRAGGFYEQYF.

The chain has TRBV9 and TRBJ1-4; 7 nucleotides line up with TRBD1. The length of the CDR3 is 14 residues. CDR1 and CDR2 (germline): SGDLS, YYNGEE. V lost 2 bases and J lost 7; bases outside the gene matches: 5. The CDR3 DNA reads as TGTGCCAGCAGCGTGGGGACAGTTGGTGAAAAACTGTTTTTT. This encodes CASSVGTVGEKLFF.

The CDR3 spells CASSSSRTSGYEQYF. CDR3 coding DNA: TGCGCCAGCAGCTCGTCCCGGACTAGCGGGTACGAGCAGTACTTC. The chain uses TRBV5-1 and TRBJ2-7; TRBD2 matches 11 bases. The CDR3 totals 15 residues. CDR1 is SGHRS and CDR2 is YFSETQ in the germline V gene. V was clipped by 3 bases and J by 4 bases; unmatched bases: 6.

The chain carries TRBV5-4 and TRBJ2-7; D is undetermined. The germline V and J ends were trimmed by 4 bases and 2 bases, with 13 bases remaining between them. The CDR3 extends over 14 amino acids. Germline V gene lookup returns CDR1 SGHNT and CDR2 YYREEE (reference sequence). CDR3 residues: CASSIPGSTYEQYF. CDR3 DNA: TGTGCCAGCAGCATACCGGGCTCAACCTACGAGCAGTACTTC. The full variable domain, completed using reference TRBV5-4 and TRBJ2-7, is ETGVTQSPTHLIKTRGQQVTLRCSSQSGHNTVSWYQQALGQGPQFIFQYYREEENGRGNFPPRFSGLQFPNYSSELNVNALELDDSALYLCASSIPGSTYEQYFGPGTRLTVT.

The chain recombines TRBV28 with TRBJ2-5, with D possibly being TRBD1 (6 bases). Germline V gene lookup returns CDR1 MDHEN and CDR2 SYDVKM. Between the trimmed V and J ends, which lost 6 bases and 5 bases, there was a span of 19 bases. The CDR3 consists of 15 residues. The DNA of the CDR3 is TGTGCCAGCAGAAGATGGGGGCGCCCGGGGGAGACCCAGTACTTC. As protein: CASRRWGRPGETQYF.

The chain is built from TRBV29-1 and TRBJ2-2; D remains ambiguous. The V end lost 5 bases, the J end lost 5 bases, and 18 bases lay between the germline ends. The CDR3 totals 15 residues. CDR1 is SQVTM, CDR2 ANQGSEA, per germline. CDR3 sequence (DNA): TGCAGCGTTCGAAGGAGCGAATGGCCTACCGGGGAGCTGTTTTTT. Amino acid sequence: CSVRRSEWPTGELFF.

The chain is built from TRBV13 and TRBJ2-1; 11 bases are a match to TRBD2. This CDR3 region has 13 residues. J lost 4 bases, V lost 10 bases, and 3 bases had no gene match. In germline, CDR1 is PRHDT, CDR2 FYEKMQ (reference sequence). CDR3 nucleotide sequence: TGTGCCACCGGGACTAGCGGATACAATGAGCAGTTCTTC. Protein: CATGTSGYNEQFF.